The 15 T cell receptor beta chains below all came from one sample that was sequenced in a study of human T cells and chemical hapten exposure. TCRdb re-called the RACE reads with MiXCR, one entry per CDR3 protein. Found here are 210,000 or so distinct CDR3 sequences, 24% of them singletons; the top ten hold about 2.3%. As for time point: patch test 3, about 24 weeks after DPC sensitization. As to treatment: therapeutic diphenylcyclopropenone sensitization with weekly scalp DPC. The sample in question was whole blood, obtained in connection with sensitization to the hapten diphenylcyclopropenone (DPC). These receptors were taken from a middle-aged woman with alopecia areata. Some clones in this sample may be carry-over from other donors' samples.

The chain employs TRBV7-9 and TRBJ2-1; the match to TRBD2 covers 9 bases. Germline values: CDR1 SEHNR, CDR2 FQNEAQ (reference sequence). The CDR3 has 16 residues. Losses at the gene ends were 4 bases for V and 3 bases for J; bases not matched to a gene: 7. DNA for the CDR3: TGTGCCAGCAGCTCTTCCGGGACTAGCAACTACAATGAGCAGTTCTTC. It encodes CASSSSGTSNYNEQFF.

In its sample, this clonotype was seen a few times. With a much larger clone just one base away, this may be a read error. The CDR3 DNA follows: TGTGCCAGCAGTTCCTTGCCCGTTTGTCAGCCCCAGCATTTT. Protein product: CASSSLPVCQPQHF. This chain connects TRBV27 to TRBJ1-5; no clear D gene. CDR1 is MNHEY and CDR2 is SMNVEV in the germline V gene (reference sequence). V shed 4 bases and J shed 6 bases, with 13 bases lying between them. The CDR3 sequence is 14 residues long.

The chain employs TRBV6-2 or TRBV6-3 and TRBJ1-2, with 7 bases fitting TRBD1. Germline V gene lookup returns CDR1 MNHEY and CDR2 SVGEGT. With 2 bases clipped from V and 4 bases from J, the junction kept 7 bases outside the gene matches. This CDR3 contains 15 residues. The DNA for the CDR3 is TGTGCCAGCAGTTACCCCCGACAGGGCGGCTATGGCTACACCTTC. Its protein is CASSYPRQGGYGYTF.

The chain combines TRBV28 with TRBJ1-6, with 7 bases matching TRBD1. The CDR3 covers 16 residues. V shed 5 bases and J 7 bases; nucleotides not matched to a gene: 11. Germline loops: CDR1 MDHEN, CDR2 SYDVKM. The CDR3 is CASSPTGVPLNSPLHF. CDR3 DNA sequence: TGTGCCAGCAGTCCTACAGGGGTCCCCCTAAATTCACCCCTCCACTTT.

This clonotype was picked up a small number of times. This chain joins TRBV20-1 and TRBJ1-5, with D possibly matching TRBD1 (6 bases). The CDR3 has 15 residues. V lost 3 bases to trimming and J lost 0 bases, with 12 bases between them. Germline V gene data show CDR1 as DFQATT and CDR2 as SNEGSKA (reference sequence). This CDR3 is CSARDSVFSNQPQHF. The CDR3 DNA follows: TGCAGTGCTAGGGACAGCGTTTTTAGCAATCAGCCCCAGCATTTT.

This clonotype has a handful of counts. The J gene is TRBJ1-2, the V gene TRBV7-2; a possible D gene is TRBD1 (5 bases). V was trimmed by 8 bases and J by 4 bases, leaving 8 bases between them. The CDR3 contains 11 residues. The V gene's germline CDR1 is SGHTA and CDR2 FQGNSA. CDR3 bases: TGTGCCAGCGGGGACGGCTATGGCTACACCTTC. This translates into CASGDGYGYTF.

This clonotype was counted a few times. The J gene is TRBJ2-5, the V gene TRBV5-6; a possible D gene is TRBD2 (6 bases). V was pared by 6 bases and J by 5 bases, with 14 bases between. The CDR3 loop spans 13 amino acids. The germline CDR1 and CDR2 sequences are SGHDT and YYEEEE. The CDR3 DNA sequence: TGTGCCAGCACCGACCGTGGGAGGGAGACCCAGTACTTC. Translated: CASTDRGRETQYF. The entire variable domain, with the rest obtained from reference TRBV5-6 and TRBJ2-5, is as follows: DAGVTQSPTHLIKTRGQQVTLRCSPKSGHDTVSWYQQALGQGPQFIFQYYEEEERQRGNFPDRFSGHQFPNYSSELNVNALLLGDSALYLCASTDRGRETQYFGPGTRLLVL.

This chain joins TRBV29-1 and TRBJ2-7, with D possibly TRBD1 on 6 matching bases. The V gene's germline CDR1 is SQVTM and CDR2 ANQGSEA. The CDR3 is 12 residues long. V gave up 6 bases and J gave up 3 bases, with 12 bases separating them. The CDR3, as DNA: TGCAGCGTCGCTACAGGGTACTACGAGCAGTACTTC. Amino acid sequence: CSVATGYYEQYF.

This clonotype was observed a few times. CDR3 coding DNA: TGTGCCAGCAGCTTGGGAGGGTTCGGCAATCAGCCCCAGCATTTT. It yields the protein CASSLGGFGNQPQHF. V and J are TRBV5-6 and TRBJ1-5; D gene ambiguous. Germline V CDR1 and CDR2: SGHDT, YYEEEE. V lost 0 bases, J lost 2 bases, and 9 bases lay in between. The CDR3 is made up of 15 amino acids.

This clonotype was found a few times. V is TRBV20-1 and J is TRBJ2-7; D may be TRBD1 (5 bases). V gave up 5 bases and J gave up 2 bases, with 13 bases separating them. The CDR3 loop spans 13 amino acids. Germline CDR1 DFQATT, CDR2 SNEGSKA (reference sequence). Written as DNA, the CDR3 is TGCAGTGCTGCAGCCGACAGCGCCTACGAGCAGTACTTC. Translated: CSAAADSAYEQYF.

V gene TRBV28 combines with J gene TRBJ1-4; TRBD1 might be the D (6 bases). Trimming pared 5 bases from V and 6 bases from J, leaving 13 bases between. The germline CDR1 and CDR2 sequences are MDHEN and SYDVKM. The CDR3 loop spans 14 amino acids. The DNA for the CDR3 is TGTGCCAGCAGTCCACAGGGTCGGGATGAAAAACTGTTTTTT. Amino acid sequence: CASSPQGRDEKLFF.

This clonotype turned up a few times. The chain carries TRBV7-2 and TRBJ2-3; D is perhaps TRBD1 or TRBD2 (6 bases each). This CDR3 comprises 12 residues. Germline CDR1 is SGHTA and CDR2 is FQGNSA. Trimming removed 6 bases from V and 11 bases from J, with 15 bases in between. The CDR3 loop reads CASSGIGGKQYF. The CDR3 nucleotides read TGTGCCAGCAGTGGTATAGGGGGGAAGCAGTATTTT.

The chain couples TRBV20-1 to TRBJ1-2, with D perhaps TRBD1 (6 bases). The CDR3 runs 16 residues. V lost 0 bases to trimming and J lost 8 bases, with 22 bases between them. Germline CDR1 reads DFQATT; CDR2 reads SNEGSKA (reference sequence). DNA of the CDR3: TGCAGTGCTAGAGAGATGGGTGGGGGGCGCAAGTACGGCTACACCTTC. The encoded protein is CSAREMGGGRKYGYTF.

This clonotype appeared many times. The chain combines TRBV7-9 with TRBJ2-7; TRBD2 aligns across 9 bases. CDR3 length: 14 residues. J was trimmed by 0 bases and V by 5 bases; bases with no gene match: 2. Looked up from germline, CDR1 is SEHNR and CDR2 is FQNEAQ (reference sequence). For the CDR3, the DNA is TGTGCCAGCAGCCGACTAGCGGACTCCTACGAGCAGTACTTC. Amino acid sequence: CASSRLADSYEQYF.

The chain combines TRBV6-2 or TRBV6-3 with TRBJ2-7; 9 bases match TRBD2. Germline assignment: CDR1 MNHEY and CDR2 SVGEGT. The CDR3 is 17 residues long. V trimming: 6 bases; J trimming: 5 bases; junction bases outside the gene matches: 17. CDR3 sequence: CASSHGASGMTPHEQYF. The CDR3 nucleotides are TGTGCCAGCAGCCACGGGGCTAGCGGGATGACCCCCCACGAGCAGTACTTC.